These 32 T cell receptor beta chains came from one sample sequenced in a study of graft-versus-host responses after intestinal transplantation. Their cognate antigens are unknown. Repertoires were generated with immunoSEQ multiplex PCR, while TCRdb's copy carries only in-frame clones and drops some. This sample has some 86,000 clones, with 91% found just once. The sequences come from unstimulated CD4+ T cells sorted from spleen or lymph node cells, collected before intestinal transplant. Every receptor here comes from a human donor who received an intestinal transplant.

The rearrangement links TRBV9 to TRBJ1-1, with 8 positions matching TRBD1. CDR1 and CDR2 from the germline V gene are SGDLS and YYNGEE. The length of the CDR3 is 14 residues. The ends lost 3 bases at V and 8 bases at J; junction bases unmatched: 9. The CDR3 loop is CASSARQGSSEAFF. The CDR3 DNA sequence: TGTGCCAGCAGCGCCCGACAGGGGAGTTCCGAAGCTTTCTTT. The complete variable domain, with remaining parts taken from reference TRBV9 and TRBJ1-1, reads DSGVTQTPKHLITATGQRVTLRCSPRSGDLSVYWYQQSLDQGLQFLIQYYNGEERAKGNILERFSAQQFPDLHSELNLSSLELGDSALYFCASSARQGSSEAFFGQGTRLTVV.

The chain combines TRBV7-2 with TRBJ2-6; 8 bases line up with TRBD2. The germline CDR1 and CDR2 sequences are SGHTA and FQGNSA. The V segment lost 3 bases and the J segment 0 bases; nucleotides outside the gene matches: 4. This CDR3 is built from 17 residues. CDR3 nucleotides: TGTGCCAGCAGCTTCCGGGAGGGACTCTCTGGGGCCAACGTCCTGACTTTC. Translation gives CASSFREGLSGANVLTF.

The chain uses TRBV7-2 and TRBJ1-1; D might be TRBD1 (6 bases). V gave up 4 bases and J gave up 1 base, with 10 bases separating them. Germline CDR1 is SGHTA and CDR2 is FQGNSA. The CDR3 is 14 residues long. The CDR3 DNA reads TGTGCCAGCAGCTACGGACAGACGAACACTGAAGCTTTCTTT. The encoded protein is CASSYGQTNTEAFF. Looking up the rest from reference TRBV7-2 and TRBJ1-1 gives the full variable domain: GAGVSQSPSNKVTEKGKDVELRCDPISGHTALYWYRQSLGQGLEFLIYFQGNSAPDKSGLPSDRFSAERTGGSVSTLTIQRTQQEDSAVYLCASSYGQTNTEAFFGQGTRLTVV.

The CDR3 DNA follows: TGCGCCAGCAGCTTGGTGGGGGGGGACTACACAGATACGCAGTATTTT. The encoded protein is CASSLVGGDYTDTQYF. This chain connects TRBV5-1 to TRBJ2-3; 7 nucleotides agree with TRBD2. The CDR3 length is 16 residues. In germline, CDR1 is SGHRS, CDR2 YFSETQ. The J segment lost 2 bases and the V segment lost 0 bases, leaving 6 bases of the junction unmatched.

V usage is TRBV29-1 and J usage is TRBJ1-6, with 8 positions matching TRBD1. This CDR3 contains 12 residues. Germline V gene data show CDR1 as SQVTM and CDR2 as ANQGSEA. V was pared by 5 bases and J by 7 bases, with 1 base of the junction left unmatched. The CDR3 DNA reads TGCAGCGTTACAGGGGGGAATTCACCCCTCCACTTT. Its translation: CSVTGGNSPLHF.

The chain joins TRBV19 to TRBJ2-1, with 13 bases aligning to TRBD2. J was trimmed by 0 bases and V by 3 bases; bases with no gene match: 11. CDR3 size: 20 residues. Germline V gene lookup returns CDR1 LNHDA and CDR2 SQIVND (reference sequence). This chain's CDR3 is CASSIPRTSGGLTSYNEQFF. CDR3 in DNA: TGTGCCAGTAGTATCCCTCGGACTAGCGGGGGCCTCACCTCCTACAATGAGCAGTTCTTC.

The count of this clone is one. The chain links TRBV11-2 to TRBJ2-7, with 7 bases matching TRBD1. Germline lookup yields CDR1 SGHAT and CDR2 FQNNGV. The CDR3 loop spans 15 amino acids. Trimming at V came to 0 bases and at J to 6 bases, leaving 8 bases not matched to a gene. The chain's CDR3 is CASSLEGTGAFEQYF. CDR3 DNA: TGTGCCAGCAGCTTAGAAGGTACAGGGGCTTTCGAGCAGTACTTC. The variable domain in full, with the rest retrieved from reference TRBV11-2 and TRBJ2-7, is EAGVAQSPRYKIIEKRQSVAFWCNPISGHATLYWYQQILGQGPKLLIQFQNNGVVDDSQLPKDRFSAERLKGVDSTLKIQPAKLEDSAVYLCASSLEGTGAFEQYFGPGTRLTVT.

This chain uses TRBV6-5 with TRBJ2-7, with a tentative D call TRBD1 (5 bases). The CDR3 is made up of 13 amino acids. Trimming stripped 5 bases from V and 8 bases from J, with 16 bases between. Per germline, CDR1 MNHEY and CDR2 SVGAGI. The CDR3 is CASSDRAFLKQYF. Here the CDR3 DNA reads TGTGCCAGCAGTGACAGAGCGTTTTTAAAGCAGTACTTC.

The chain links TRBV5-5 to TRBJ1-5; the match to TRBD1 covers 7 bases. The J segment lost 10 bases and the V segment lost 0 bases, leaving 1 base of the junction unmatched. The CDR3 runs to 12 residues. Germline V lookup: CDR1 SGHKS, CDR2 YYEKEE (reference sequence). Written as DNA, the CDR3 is TGTGCCAGCAGCTTGGGGACAGGTCCCCAGCATTTT. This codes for CASSLGTGPQHF.

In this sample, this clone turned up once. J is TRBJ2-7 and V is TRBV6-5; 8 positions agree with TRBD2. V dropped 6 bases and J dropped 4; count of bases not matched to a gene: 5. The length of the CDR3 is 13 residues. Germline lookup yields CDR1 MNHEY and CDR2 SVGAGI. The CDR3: CASRPLAGYEQYF. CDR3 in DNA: TGTGCCAGCAGGCCGCTAGCGGGTTACGAGCAGTACTTC.

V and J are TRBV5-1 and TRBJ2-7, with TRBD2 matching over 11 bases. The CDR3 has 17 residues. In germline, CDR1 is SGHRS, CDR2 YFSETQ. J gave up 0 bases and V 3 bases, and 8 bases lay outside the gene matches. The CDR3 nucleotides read TGCGCCAGCAGCTGGGACACTAGCGGGGGCCTCTCCTACGAGCAGTACTTC. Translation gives CASSWDTSGGLSYEQYF.

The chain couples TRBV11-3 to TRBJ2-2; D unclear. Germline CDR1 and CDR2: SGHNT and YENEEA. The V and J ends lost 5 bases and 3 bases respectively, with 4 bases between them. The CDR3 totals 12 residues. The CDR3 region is CASSLDTGELFF. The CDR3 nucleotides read TGTGCCAGCAGCCTCGACACCGGGGAGCTGTTTTTT.

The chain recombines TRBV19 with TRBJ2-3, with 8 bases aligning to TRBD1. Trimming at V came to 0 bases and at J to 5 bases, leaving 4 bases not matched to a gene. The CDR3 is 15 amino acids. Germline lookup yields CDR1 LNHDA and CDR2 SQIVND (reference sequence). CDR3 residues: CASSIEQGVRDTQYF. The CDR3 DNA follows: TGTGCCAGTAGTATAGAACAGGGGGTGAGAGATACGCAGTATTTT.

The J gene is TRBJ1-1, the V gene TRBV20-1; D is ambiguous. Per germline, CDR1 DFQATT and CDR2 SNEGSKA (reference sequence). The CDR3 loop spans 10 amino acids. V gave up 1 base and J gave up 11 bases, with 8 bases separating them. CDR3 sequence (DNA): TGCAGTGCTAGAGTTGATGCGGCTTTCTTT. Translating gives CSARVDAAFF.

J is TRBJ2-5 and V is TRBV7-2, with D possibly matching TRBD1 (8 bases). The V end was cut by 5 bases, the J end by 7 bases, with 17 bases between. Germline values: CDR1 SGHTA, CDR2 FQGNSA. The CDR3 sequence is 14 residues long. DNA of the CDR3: TGTGCCAGCAGCACGACAGGGGACTATGTGACCCAGTACTTC. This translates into CASSTTGDYVTQYF.

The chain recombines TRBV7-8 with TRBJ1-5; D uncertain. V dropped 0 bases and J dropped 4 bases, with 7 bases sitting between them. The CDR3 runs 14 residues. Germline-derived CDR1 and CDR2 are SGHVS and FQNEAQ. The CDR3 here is CASSLANGNQPQHF. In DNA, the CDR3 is TGTGCCAGCAGCTTAGCGAACGGGAATCAGCCCCAGCATTTT. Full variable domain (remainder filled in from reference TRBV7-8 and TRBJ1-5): GAGVSQSPRYKVAKRGQDVALRCDPISGHVSLFWYQQALGQGPEFLTYFQNEAQLDKSGLPSDRFFAERPEGSVSTLKIQRTQQEDSAVYLCASSLANGNQPQHFGDGTRLSIL.

Written as DNA, the CDR3 is TGTGCCAGCAGTTTAGGGGACAGAAGACTGGGTTCACCCCTCCACTTT. This sequence encodes CASSLGDRRLGSPLHF. The chain couples TRBV27 to TRBJ1-6, with TRBD1 identical over 7 bases. V lost 2 bases and J lost 9; bases outside the gene matches: 10. CDR1 MNHEY and CDR2 SMNVEV come from the germline V gene (reference sequence). The CDR3 covers 16 residues.

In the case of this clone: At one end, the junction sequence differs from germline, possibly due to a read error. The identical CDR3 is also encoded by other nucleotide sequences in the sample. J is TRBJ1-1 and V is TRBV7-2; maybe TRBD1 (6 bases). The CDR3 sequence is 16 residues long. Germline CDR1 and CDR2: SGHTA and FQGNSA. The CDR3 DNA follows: TGTGCCAGCAGCCATACAGGGCTGGCCGGGAGGACTGAGGCTTTCTTT. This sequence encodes CASSHTGLAGRTEAFF.

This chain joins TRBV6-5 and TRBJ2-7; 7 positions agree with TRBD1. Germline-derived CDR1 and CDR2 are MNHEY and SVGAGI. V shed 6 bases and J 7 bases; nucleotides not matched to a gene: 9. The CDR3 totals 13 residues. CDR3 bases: TGTGCCAGCAGGGGAGCACAGGGGCTTGAGCAGTACTTC. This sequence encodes CASRGAQGLEQYF.

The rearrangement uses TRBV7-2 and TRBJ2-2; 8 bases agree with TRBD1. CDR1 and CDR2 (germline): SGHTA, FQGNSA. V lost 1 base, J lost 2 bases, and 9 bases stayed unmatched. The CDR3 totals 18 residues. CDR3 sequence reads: CASSLVFAGGANTGELFF. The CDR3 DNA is TGTGCCAGCAGCTTAGTGTTTGCAGGGGGCGCCAACACCGGGGAGCTGTTTTTT.

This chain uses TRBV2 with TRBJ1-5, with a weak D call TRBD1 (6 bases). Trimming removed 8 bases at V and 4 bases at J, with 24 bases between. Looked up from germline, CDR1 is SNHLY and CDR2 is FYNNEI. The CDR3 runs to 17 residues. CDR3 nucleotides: TGTGCCAGCCGGGCCGTCGGGGGGCGGGTCGGTAATCAGCCCCAGCATTTT. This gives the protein CASRAVGGRVGNQPQHF.

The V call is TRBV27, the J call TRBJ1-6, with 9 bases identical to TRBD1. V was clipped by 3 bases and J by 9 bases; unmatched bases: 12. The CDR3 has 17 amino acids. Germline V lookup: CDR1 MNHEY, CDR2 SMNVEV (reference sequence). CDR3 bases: TGTGCCAGCAGTTTGGGGGGGACAGGGATCCTAGGTTCACCCCTCCACTTT. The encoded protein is CASSLGGTGILGSPLHF.

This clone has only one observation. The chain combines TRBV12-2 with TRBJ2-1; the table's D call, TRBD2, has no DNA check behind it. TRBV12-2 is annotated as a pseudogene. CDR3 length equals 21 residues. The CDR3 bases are TGTGCAAGTCGCTTAGGGGGGGGGCCTACTAGCGGGGCCTATCTTTTCAATGAGCAGTTCTTC. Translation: CASRLGGGPTSGAYLFNEQFF.

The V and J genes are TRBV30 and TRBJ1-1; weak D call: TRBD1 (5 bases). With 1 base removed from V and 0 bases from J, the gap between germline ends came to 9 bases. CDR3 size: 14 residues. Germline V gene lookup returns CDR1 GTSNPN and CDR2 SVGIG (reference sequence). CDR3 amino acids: CAWSEDTLNTEAFF. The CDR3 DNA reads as TGTGCCTGGAGTGAGGACACTTTGAACACTGAAGCTTTCTTT.

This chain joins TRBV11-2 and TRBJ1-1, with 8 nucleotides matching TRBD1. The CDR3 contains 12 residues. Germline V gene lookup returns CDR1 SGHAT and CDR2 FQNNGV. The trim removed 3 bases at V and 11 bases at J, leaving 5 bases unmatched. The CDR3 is CASSFADRAAFF. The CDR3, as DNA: TGTGCCAGCAGCTTCGCGGACAGGGCTGCTTTCTTT. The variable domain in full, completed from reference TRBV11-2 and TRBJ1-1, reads EAGVAQSPRYKIIEKRQSVAFWCNPISGHATLYWYQQILGQGPKLLIQFQNNGVVDDSQLPKDRFSAERLKGVDSTLKIQPAKLEDSAVYLCASSFADRAAFFGQGTRLTVV.

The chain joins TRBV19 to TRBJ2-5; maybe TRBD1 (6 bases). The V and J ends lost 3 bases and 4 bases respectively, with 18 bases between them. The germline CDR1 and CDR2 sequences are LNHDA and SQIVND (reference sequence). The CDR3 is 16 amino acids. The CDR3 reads CASSIRATGFGETQYF. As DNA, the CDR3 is TGTGCCAGTAGTATTAGAGCAACAGGGTTTGGAGAGACCCAGTACTTC.

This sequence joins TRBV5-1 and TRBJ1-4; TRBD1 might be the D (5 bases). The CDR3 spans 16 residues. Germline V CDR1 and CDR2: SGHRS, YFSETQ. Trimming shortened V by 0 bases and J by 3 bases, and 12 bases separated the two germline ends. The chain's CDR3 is CASSLVAGTPNEKLFF. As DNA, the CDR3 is TGCGCCAGCAGCTTGGTGGCCGGGACTCCTAATGAAAAACTGTTTTTT.

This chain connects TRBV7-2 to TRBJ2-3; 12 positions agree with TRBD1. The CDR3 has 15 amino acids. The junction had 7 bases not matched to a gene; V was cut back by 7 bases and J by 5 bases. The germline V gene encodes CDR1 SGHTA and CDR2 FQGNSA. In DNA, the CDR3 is TGTGCCAGCACTCTAGGGGACAGGGGGCAAGATACGCAGTATTTT. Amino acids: CASTLGDRGQDTQYF.

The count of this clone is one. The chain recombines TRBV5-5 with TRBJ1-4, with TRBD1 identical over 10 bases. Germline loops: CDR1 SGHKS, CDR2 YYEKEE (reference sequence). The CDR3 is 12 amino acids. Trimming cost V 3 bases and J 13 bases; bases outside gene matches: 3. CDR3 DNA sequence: TGTGCCAGCAGCTACGACAGGGGGCCACTGTTTTTT. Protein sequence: CASSYDRGPLFF. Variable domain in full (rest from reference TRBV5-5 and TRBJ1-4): DAGVTQSPTHLIKTRGQQVTLRCSPISGHKSVSWYQQVLGQGPQFIFQYYEKEERGRGNFPDRFSARQFPNYSSELNVNALLLGDSALYLCASSYDRGPLFFGSGTQLSVL.

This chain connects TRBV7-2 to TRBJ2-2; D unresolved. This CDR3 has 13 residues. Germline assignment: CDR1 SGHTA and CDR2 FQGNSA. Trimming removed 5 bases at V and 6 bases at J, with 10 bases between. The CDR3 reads CASSATRPGELFF. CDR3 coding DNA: TGTGCCAGCAGCGCGACACGGCCCGGGGAGCTGTTTTTT. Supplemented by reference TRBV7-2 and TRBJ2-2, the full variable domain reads GAGVSQSPSNKVTEKGKDVELRCDPISGHTALYWYRQSLGQGLEFLIYFQGNSAPDKSGLPSDRFSAERTGGSVSTLTIQRTQQEDSAVYLCASSATRPGELFFGEGSRLTVL.

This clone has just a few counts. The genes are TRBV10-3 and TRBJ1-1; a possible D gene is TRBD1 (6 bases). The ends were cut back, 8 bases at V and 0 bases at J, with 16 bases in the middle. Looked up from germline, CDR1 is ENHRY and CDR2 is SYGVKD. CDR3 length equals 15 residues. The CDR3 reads CAIAPGAYMNTEAFF. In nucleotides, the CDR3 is TGTGCCATCGCCCCAGGGGCCTACATGAACACTGAAGCTTTCTTT.

The CDR3 DNA is TGTGCTAGTGGTTTGGTCGATTCTGTGGGGGAGGGCTCCTACAATGAGCAGTTCTTC. This encodes CASGLVDSVGEGSYNEQFF. The chain links TRBV12-5 to TRBJ2-1; 7 bases fit TRBD2. V shed 0 bases, J shed 0 bases, and the junction held 11 bases outside the gene matches. Germline V gives CDR1 LGHNT, CDR2 FRNRAP. This CDR3 is built from 19 residues.